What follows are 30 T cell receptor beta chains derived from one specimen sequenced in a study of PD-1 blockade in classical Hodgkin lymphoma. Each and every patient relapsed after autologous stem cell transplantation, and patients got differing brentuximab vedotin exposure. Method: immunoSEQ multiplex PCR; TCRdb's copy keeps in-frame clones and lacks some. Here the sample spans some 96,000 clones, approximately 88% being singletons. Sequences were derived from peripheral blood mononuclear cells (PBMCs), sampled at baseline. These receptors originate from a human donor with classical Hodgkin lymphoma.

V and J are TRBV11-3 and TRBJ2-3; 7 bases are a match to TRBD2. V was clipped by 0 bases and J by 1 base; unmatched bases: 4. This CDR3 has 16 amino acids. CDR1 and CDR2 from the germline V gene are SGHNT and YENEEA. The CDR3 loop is CASSLESSGGTDTQYF. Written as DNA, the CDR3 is TGTGCCAGCAGCTTAGAGTCTAGCGGAGGCACAGATACGCAGTATTTT.

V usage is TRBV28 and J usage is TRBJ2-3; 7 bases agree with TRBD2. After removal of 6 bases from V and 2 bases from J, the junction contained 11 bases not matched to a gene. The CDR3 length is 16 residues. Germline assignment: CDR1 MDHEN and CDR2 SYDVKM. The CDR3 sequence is CASSWGGSPNTDTQYF. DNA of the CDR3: TGTGCCAGCAGCTGGGGCGGGAGTCCCAACACAGATACGCAGTATTTT.

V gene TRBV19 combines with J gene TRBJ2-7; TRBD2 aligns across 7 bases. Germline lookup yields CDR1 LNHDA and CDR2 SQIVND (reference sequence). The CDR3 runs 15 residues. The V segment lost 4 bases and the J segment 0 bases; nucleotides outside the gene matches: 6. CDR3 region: CASSNSGGLSYEQYF. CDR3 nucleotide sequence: TGTGCCAGTAGTAATTCGGGGGGACTCTCCTACGAGCAGTACTTC. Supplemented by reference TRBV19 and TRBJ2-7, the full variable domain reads DGGITQSPKYLFRKEGQNVTLSCEQNLNHDAMYWYRQDPGQGLRLIYYSQIVNDFQKGDIAEGYSVSREKKESFPLTVTSAQKNPTAFYLCASSNSGGLSYEQYFGPGTRLTVT.

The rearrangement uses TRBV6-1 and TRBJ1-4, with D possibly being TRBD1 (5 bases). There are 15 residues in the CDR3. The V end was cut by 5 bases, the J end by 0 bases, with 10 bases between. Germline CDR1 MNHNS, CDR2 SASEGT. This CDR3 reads CASSPRTTTNEKLFF. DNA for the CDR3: TGTGCCAGCAGTCCTCGGACAACAACTAATGAAAAACTGTTTTTT.

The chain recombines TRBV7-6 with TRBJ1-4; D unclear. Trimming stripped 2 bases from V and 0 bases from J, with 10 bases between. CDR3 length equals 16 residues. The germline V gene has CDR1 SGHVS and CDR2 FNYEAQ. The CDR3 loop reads CASSLRLPTTNEKLFF. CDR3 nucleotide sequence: TGTGCCAGCAGCTTAAGGTTGCCAACAACTAATGAAAAACTGTTTTTT.

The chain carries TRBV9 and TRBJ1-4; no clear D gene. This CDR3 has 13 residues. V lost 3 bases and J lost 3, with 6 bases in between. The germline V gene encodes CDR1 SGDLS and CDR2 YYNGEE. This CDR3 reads CASSGAPNEKLFF. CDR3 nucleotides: TGTGCCAGCAGCGGGGCACCTAATGAAAAACTGTTTTTT. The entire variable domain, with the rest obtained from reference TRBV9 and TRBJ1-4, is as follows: DSGVTQTPKHLITATGQRVTLRCSPRSGDLSVYWYQQSLDQGLQFLIQYYNGEERAKGNILERFSAQQFPDLHSELNLSSLELGDSALYFCASSGAPNEKLFFGSGTQLSVL.

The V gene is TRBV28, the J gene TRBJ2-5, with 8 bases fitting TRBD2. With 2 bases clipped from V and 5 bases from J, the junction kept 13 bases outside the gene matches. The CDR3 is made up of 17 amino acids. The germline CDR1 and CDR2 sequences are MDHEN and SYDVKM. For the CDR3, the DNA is TGTGCCAGCAGTTTAAGTTTCGGCGCGGGGGGTGGGGAGACCCAGTACTTC. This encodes CASSLSFGAGGGETQYF.

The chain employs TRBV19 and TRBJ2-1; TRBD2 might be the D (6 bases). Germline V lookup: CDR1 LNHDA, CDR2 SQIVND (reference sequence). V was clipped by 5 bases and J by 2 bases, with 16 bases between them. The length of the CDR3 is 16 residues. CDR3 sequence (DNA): TGTGCCAGTAGTGGAGGGACTCGTGCGGCCTACAATGAGCAGTTCTTC. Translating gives CASSGGTRAAYNEQFF.

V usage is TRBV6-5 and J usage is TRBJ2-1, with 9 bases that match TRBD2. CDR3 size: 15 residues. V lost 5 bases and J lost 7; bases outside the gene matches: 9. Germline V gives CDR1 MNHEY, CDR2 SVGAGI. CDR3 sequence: CASSPRREGRNEQFF. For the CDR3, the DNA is TGTGCCAGCAGTCCCCGGCGGGAGGGCAGGAATGAGCAGTTCTTC.

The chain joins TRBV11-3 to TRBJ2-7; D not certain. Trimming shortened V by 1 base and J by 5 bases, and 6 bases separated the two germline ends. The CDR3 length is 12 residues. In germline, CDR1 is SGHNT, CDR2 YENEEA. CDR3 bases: TGTGCCAGCAGCTTAGGAGCCGACGAGCAGTACTTC. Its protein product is CASSLGADEQYF. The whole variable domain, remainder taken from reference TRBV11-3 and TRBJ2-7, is EAGVVQSPRYKIIEKKQPVAFWCNPISGHNTLYWYLQNLGQGPELLIRYENEEAVDDSQLPKDRFSAERLKGVDSTLKIQPAELGDSAVYLCASSLGADEQYFGPGTRLTVT.

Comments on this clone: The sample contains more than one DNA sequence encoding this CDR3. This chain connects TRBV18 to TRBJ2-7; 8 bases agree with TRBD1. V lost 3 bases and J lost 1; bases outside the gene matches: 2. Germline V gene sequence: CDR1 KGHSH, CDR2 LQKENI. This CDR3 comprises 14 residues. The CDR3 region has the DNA TGTGCCAGCTCACCCGGACAGGGATCCTACGAGCAGTACTTC. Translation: CASSPGQGSYEQYF.

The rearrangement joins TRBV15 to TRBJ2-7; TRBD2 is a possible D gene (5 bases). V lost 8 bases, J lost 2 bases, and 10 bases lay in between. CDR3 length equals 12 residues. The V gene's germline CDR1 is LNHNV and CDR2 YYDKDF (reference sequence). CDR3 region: CATAEGPYEQYF. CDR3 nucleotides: TGTGCCACCGCTGAGGGTCCCTACGAGCAGTACTTC.

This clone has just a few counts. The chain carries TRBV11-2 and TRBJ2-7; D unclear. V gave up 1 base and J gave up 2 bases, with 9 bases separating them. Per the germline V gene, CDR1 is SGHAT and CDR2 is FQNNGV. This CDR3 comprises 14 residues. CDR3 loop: CASSLGPHTYEQYF. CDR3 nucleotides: TGTGCCAGCAGCTTAGGGCCGCACACCTACGAGCAGTACTTC.

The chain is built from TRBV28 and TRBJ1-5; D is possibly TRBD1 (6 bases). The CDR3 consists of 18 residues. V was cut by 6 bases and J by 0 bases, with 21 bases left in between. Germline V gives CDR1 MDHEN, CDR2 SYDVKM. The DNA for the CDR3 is TGTGCCAGCAGCTTCACCCCCGGGACACCTTATAGCAATCAGCCCCAGCATTTT. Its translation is CASSFTPGTPYSNQPQHF.

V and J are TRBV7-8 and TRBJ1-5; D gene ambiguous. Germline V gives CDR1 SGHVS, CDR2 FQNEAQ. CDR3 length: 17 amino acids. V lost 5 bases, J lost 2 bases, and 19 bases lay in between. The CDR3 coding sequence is TGTGCCAGCAGCCCGGTTTCCGGTAGACCAGGCAATCAGCCCCAGCATTTT. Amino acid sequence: CASSPVSGRPGNQPQHF.

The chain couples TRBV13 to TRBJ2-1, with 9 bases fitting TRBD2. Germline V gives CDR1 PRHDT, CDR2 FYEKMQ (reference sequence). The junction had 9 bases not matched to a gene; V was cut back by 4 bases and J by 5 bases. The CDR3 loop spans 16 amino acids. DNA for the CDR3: TGTGCCAGCAGCTCCACGACTAGCGGTCCCCACAATGAGCAGTTCTTC. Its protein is CASSSTTSGPHNEQFF.

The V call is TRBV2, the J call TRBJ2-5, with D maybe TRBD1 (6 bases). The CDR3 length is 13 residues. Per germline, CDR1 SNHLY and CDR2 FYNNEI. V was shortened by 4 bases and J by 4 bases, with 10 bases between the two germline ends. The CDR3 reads CASSAETGETQYF. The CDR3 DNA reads TGTGCCAGCAGTGCGGAGACAGGAGAGACCCAGTACTTC.

The CDR3 loop is CASSQGTGRNTEAFF. The CDR3 region has the DNA TGTGCCAGCAGCCAAGGGACAGGGAGGAACACTGAAGCTTTCTTT. V usage is TRBV14 and J usage is TRBJ1-1; 8 nucleotides align to TRBD1. The germline gives CDR1 SGHDN, CDR2 FVKESK. This CDR3 is 15 amino acids long. The junction had 2 bases not matched to a gene; V was cut back by 1 base and J by 1 base.

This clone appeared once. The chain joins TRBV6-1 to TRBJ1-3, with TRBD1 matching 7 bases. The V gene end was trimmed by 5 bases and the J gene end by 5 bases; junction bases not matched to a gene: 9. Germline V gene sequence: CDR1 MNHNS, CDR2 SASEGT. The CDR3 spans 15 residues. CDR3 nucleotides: TGTGCCAGCAGTCCCACGGGACAGAAAAGAAACACCATATATTTT. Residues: CASSPTGQKRNTIYF.

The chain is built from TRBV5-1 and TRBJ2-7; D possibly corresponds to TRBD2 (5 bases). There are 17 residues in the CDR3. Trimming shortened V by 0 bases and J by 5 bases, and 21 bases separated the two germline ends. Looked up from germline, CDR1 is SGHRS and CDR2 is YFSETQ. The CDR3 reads CASSLGVSAGAPDEQYF. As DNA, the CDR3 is TGCGCCAGCAGCTTGGGTGTTTCGGCGGGCGCCCCGGACGAGCAGTACTTC.

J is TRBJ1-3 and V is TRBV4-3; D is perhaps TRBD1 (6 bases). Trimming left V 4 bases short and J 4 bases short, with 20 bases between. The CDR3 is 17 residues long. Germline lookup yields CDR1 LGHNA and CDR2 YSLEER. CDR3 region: CASSPRTVLTGGNTIYF. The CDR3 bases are TGCGCCAGCAGCCCCCGGACAGTACTAACGGGGGGAAACACCATATATTTT.

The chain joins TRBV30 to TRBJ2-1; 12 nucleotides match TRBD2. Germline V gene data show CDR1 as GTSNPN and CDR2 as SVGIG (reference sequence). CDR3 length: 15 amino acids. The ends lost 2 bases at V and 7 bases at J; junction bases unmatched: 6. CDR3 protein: CAWSPTSGSRNEQFF. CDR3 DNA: TGTGCCTGGAGTCCGACTAGCGGGAGTCGGAATGAGCAGTTCTTC.

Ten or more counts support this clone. This CDR3 reads CASSLDPAAYNEQFF. The CDR3 DNA reads TGTGCCAGCAGCTTGGATCCAGCGGCGTACAATGAGCAGTTCTTC. This rearrangement joins TRBV5-4 to TRBJ2-1; weak D call: TRBD2 (5 bases). The V and J ends lost 0 bases and 4 bases respectively, with 11 bases between them. Per germline, CDR1 SGHNT and CDR2 YYREEE (reference sequence). This CDR3 region has 15 residues. The variable domain in full, completed from reference TRBV5-4 and TRBJ2-1, reads ETGVTQSPTHLIKTRGQQVTLRCSSQSGHNTVSWYQQALGQGPQFIFQYYREEENGRGNFPPRFSGLQFPNYSSELNVNALELDDSALYLCASSLDPAAYNEQFFGPGTRLTVL.

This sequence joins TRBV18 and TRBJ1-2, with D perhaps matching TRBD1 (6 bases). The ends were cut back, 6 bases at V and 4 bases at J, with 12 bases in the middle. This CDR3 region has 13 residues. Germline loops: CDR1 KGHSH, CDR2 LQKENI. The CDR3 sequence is CASSPDRLYGYTF. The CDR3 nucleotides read TGTGCCAGCTCCCCCGACAGGCTCTATGGCTACACCTTC.

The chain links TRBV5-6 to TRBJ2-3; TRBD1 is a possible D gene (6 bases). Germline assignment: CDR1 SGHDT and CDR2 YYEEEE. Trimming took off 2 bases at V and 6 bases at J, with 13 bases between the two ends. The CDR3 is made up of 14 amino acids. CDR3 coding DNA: TGTGCCAGCAGCTTTGTATCGAGGGGGGATACGCAGTATTTT. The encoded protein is CASSFVSRGDTQYF.

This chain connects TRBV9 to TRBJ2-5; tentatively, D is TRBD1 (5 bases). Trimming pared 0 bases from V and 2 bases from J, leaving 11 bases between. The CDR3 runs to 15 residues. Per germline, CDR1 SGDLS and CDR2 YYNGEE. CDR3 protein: CASSVGGRVQETQYF. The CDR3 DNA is TGTGCCAGCAGCGTAGGGGGCAGGGTTCAAGAGACCCAGTACTTC.

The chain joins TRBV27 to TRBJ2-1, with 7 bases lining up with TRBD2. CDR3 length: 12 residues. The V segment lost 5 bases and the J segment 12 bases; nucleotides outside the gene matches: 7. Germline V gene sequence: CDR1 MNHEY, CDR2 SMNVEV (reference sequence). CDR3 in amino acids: CASSPGTIGQFF. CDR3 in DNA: TGTGCCAGCAGTCCAGGGACTATCGGGCAGTTCTTC.

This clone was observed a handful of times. This CDR3 reads CASSPEGDTQYF. The CDR3 DNA is TGTGCCAGCTCACCAGAGGGAGATACGCAGTATTTT. V is TRBV18 and J is TRBJ2-3; D might be TRBD2 (5 bases). From germline, CDR1 is KGHSH and CDR2 LQKENI. There are 12 residues in the CDR3. V was trimmed by 2 bases and J by 5 bases, leaving 5 bases between them.

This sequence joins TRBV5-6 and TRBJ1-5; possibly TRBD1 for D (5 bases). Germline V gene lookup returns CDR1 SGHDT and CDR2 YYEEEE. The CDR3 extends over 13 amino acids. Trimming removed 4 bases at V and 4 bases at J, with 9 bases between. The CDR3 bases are TGTGCCAGCAGCACGGGACCGAATCAGCCCCAGCATTTT. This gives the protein CASSTGPNQPQHF.

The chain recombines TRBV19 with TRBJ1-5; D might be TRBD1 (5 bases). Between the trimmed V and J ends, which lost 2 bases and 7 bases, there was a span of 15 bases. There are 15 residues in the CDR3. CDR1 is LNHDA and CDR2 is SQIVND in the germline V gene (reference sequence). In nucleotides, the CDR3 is TGTGCCAGTAGTATATCAGGGCAGCGGTTCCAGCCCCAGCATTTT. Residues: CASSISGQRFQPQHF.